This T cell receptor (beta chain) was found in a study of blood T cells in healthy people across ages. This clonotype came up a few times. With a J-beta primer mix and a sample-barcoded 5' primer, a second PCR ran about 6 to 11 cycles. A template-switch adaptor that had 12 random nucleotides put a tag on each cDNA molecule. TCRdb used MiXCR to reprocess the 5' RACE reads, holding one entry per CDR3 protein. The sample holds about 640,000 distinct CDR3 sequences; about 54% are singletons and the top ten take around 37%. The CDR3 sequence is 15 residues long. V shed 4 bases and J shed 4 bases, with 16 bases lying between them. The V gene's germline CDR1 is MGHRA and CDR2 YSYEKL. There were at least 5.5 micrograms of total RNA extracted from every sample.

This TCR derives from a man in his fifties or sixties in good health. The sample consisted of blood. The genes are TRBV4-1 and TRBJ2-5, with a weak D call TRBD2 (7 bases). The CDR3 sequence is CASSPQWGGLETQYF. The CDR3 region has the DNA TGCGCCAGCAGCCCGCAGTGGGGGGGGCTAGAGACCCAGTACTTC.